These 9 T cell receptor beta chains were sequenced from one sample in a study of early T cells in non-severe SARS-CoV-2 infection. Each CDR3 protein gets one entry after TCRdb re-called the 5' RACE reads with MiXCR. The data contain approximately 56,000 distinct CDR3 sequences, roughly 16% of them singletons. The specimen was whole blood, collected at baseline. These TCRs come from an adult who was a healthcare worker with PCR-confirmed SARS-CoV-2 infection or an uninfected control (not recorded which).

This clonotype turned up a few times. The rearrangement uses TRBV20-1 and TRBJ1-3; possible D gene TRBD1, 5 bases. CDR1 is DFQATT, CDR2 SNEGSKA, per germline (reference sequence). Trimming removed 0 bases from V and 6 bases from J, with 18 bases in between. CDR3 size: 16 residues. The CDR3 coding sequence is TGCAGTGCTAGAGACCCTACGGGGGGTACTGAAAACACCATATATTTT. Encoded protein: CSARDPTGGTENTIYF.

A few counts support this clonotype. The rearrangement joins TRBV18 to TRBJ2-7, with D possibly called TRBD1 or TRBD2 (6 bases each). The CDR3 covers 16 residues. Trimming took off 5 bases at V and 1 base at J, with 18 bases between the two ends. The V gene's germline CDR1 is KGHSH and CDR2 LQKENI. The CDR3 sequence: CASSAAGTGASYEQYF. CDR3 nucleotides: TGTGCCAGCTCAGCCGCAGGGACGGGGGCATCCTACGAGCAGTACTTC.

This clonotype was found many times. This chain joins TRBV7-9 and TRBJ2-5; the match to TRBD2 covers 7 bases. The germline CDR1 and CDR2 sequences are SEHNR and FQNEAQ (reference sequence). The CDR3 sequence is 12 residues long. With 8 bases clipped from V and 4 bases from J, the junction kept 4 bases outside the gene matches. CDR3 bases: TGTGCCAGCCGGACTAGACGAGAGACCCAGTACTTC. Its protein product is CASRTRRETQYF.

Only a few counts were recorded for this clonotype. The chain recombines TRBV20-1 with TRBJ2-3; 10 bases match TRBD2. The CDR3 is 16 residues long. The germline V gene encodes CDR1 DFQATT and CDR2 SNEGSKA (reference sequence). V was pared by 1 base and J by 1 base, with 5 bases of the junction left unmatched. CDR3: CSARGLAGGGTDTQYF. For the CDR3, the DNA is TGCAGTGCTAGAGGTTTAGCGGGAGGAGGCACAGATACGCAGTATTTT.

This clonotype was found a few times. J is TRBJ2-3 and V is TRBV6-2 or TRBV6-3; D might be TRBD2 (7 bases). The V gene's germline CDR1 is MNHEY and CDR2 SVGEGT. The V and J ends lost 7 bases and 4 bases respectively, with 15 bases between them. This CDR3 region has 14 residues. The CDR3 region is CASTRGGGADTQYF. The CDR3 bases are TGTGCCAGCACCAGAGGGGGAGGGGCAGATACGCAGTATTTT.

This clonotype was found many times. This chain uses TRBV5-1 with TRBJ2-2, with D possibly being TRBD2 (6 bases). V was pared by 0 bases and J by 1 base, with 10 bases between. The CDR3 has 16 amino acids. The germline gives CDR1 SGHRS, CDR2 YFSETQ. For the CDR3, the DNA is TGCGCCAGCAGCTTGGCCGGGGGACTGAACACCGGGGAGCTGTTTTTT. Its protein product is CASSLAGGLNTGELFF.

Ten or more counts support this clonotype. J is TRBJ2-1 and V is TRBV20-1, with D possibly matching TRBD2 (6 bases). The CDR3 extends over 16 amino acids. The germline gives CDR1 DFQATT, CDR2 SNEGSKA (reference sequence). Trimming removed 2 bases from V and 0 bases from J, with 14 bases in between. CDR3 amino acids: CSARSPTGDSYNEQFF. The CDR3 DNA is TGCAGTGCTAGATCACCGACGGGGGACTCCTACAATGAGCAGTTCTTC.

The rearrangement joins TRBV13 to TRBJ2-4; 8 positions match TRBD1. The CDR3 totals 14 residues. The junction had 7 bases not matched to a gene; V was cut back by 4 bases and J by 8 bases. CDR1 and CDR2 (germline): PRHDT, FYEKMQ (reference sequence). CDR3 residues: CASSSTGDGDIQYF. The CDR3 nucleotides read TGTGCCAGCAGCTCGACAGGGGATGGAGACATTCAGTACTTC.

In this sample, this clonotype turned up a few times. The genes are TRBV20-1 and TRBJ1-2, with TRBD1 as a possible D gene (5 bases). V shed 0 bases and J shed 4 bases, with 9 bases lying between them. There are 13 residues in the CDR3. Looked up from germline, CDR1 is DFQATT and CDR2 is SNEGSKA (reference sequence). The CDR3 DNA is TGCAGTGCTAGAGAGCAGGGTATCTATGGCTACACCTTC. It translates to CSAREQGIYGYTF.